One and the same sample provided the 18 T cell receptor beta chains below, sequenced in a study of blood T cell repertoires in COVID-19 (dated by TCRdb to about 2020). The library was made by the immunoSEQ multiplex PCR assay. TCRdb took over this immuneACCESS table, retaining in-frame rearrangements with V and J assigned. Such tables are incomplete; in checked studies, under half of the missing clones stem from an unresolved V gene, and the remainder is unexplained. The sample table records roughly 300,000 clones; 85% to 90% of these occur just once. The biggest ten clones account for 3.5% to 4.5% of the sample. Sequenced material: PBMCs or T cells enriched from blood (not recorded which). These receptors originate from a man aged 25-45 years who had recovered from COVID-19.

V usage is TRBV19 and J usage is TRBJ2-7; D gene uncertain. This CDR3 spans 11 amino acids. Per germline, CDR1 LNHDA and CDR2 SQIVND (reference sequence). V gave up 3 bases and J gave up 3 bases, with 3 bases separating them. Here the CDR3 DNA reads TGTGCCAGTAGTATCGGCTACGAGCAGTACTTC. Protein sequence: CASSIGYEQYF.

The rearrangement joins TRBV7-9 to TRBJ1-1, with 10 bases that match TRBD1. In germline, CDR1 is SEHNR, CDR2 FQNEAQ (reference sequence). The CDR3 extends over 17 amino acids. V trimming: 0 bases; J trimming: 1 base; junction bases outside the gene matches: 5. The CDR3 DNA reads TGTGCCAGCAGCTTAGCCCTGGGACAGGGGCGGAACACTGAAGCTTTCTTT. Its protein is CASSLALGQGRNTEAFF.

This chain uses TRBV10-1 with TRBJ2-3, with TRBD1 matching over 8 bases. The CDR3 extends over 15 amino acids. The V gene's germline CDR1 is WNHNN and CDR2 SYGVQD (reference sequence). V lost 6 bases and J lost 4; bases outside the gene matches: 9. CDR3 in amino acids: CASRGQGFGADTQYF. The CDR3 nucleotides are TGCGCCAGCAGAGGACAGGGTTTCGGGGCAGATACGCAGTATTTT.

The V and J genes are TRBV7-8 and TRBJ1-5, with 8 bases aligning to TRBD1. J was trimmed by 4 bases and V by 6 bases; bases with no gene match: 8. The CDR3 is made up of 15 amino acids. CDR1 is SGHVS and CDR2 is FQNEAQ in the germline V gene. The CDR3 here is CASSSDRGRNQPQHF. The CDR3 DNA reads TGTGCCAGCAGTTCCGACAGGGGCCGAAATCAGCCCCAGCATTTT.

This chain links TRBV5-4 with TRBJ2-1; 9 bases line up with TRBD1. The CDR3 spans 15 residues. After removal of 4 bases from V and 0 bases from J, the junction contained 2 bases not matched to a gene. CDR1 and CDR2 (germline): SGHNT, YYREEE (reference sequence). CDR3 sequence: CASSGDRASYNEQFF. For the CDR3, the DNA is TGTGCCAGCAGCGGGGACAGGGCCTCCTACAATGAGCAGTTCTTC.

The chain uses TRBV18 and TRBJ1-1; D uncertain. Germline V gene data show CDR1 as KGHSH and CDR2 as LQKENI. Trimming cost V 6 bases and J 1 base, with 9 bases left between them. The CDR3 runs 13 residues. CDR3 in DNA: TGTGCCAGCTCTCGCGGGCAGAACACTGAAGCTTTCTTT. Residues: CASSRGQNTEAFF. Using reference TRBV18 and TRBJ1-1 for the parts outside the CDR3, the full variable domain is NAGVMQNPRHLVRRRGQEARLRCSPMKGHSHVYWYRQLPEEGLKFMVYLQKENIIDESGMPKERFSAEFPKEGPSILRIQQVVRGDSAAYFCASSRGQNTEAFFGQGTRLTVV.

The chain links TRBV28 to TRBJ1-6; D might be TRBD1 (6 bases). This CDR3 region has 16 residues. The V end lost 1 base, the J end lost 12 bases, and 19 bases lay between the germline ends. Germline V gene lookup returns CDR1 MDHEN and CDR2 SYDVKM. The CDR3 spells CASSLLGGWRNEPLHF. In DNA form, the CDR3 reads TGTGCCAGCAGTTTATTAGGGGGTTGGAGAAACGAACCCCTCCACTTT.

As concerns this clone: Other DNA sequences of this sample code for an identical CDR3. This chain connects TRBV5-1 to TRBJ2-7; the match to TRBD2 covers 11 bases. V shed 4 bases, J shed 4 bases, and the junction held 7 bases outside the gene matches. Per germline, CDR1 SGHRS and CDR2 YFSETQ. This CDR3 contains 15 residues. In DNA, the CDR3 is TGCGCCAGCAGCCCGGGCCTAGCGGGGGGATACGAGCAGTACTTC. It encodes CASSPGLAGGYEQYF.

This clone is a singleton in its sample. The genes are TRBV30 and TRBJ2-4, with 8 bases fitting TRBD1. CDR1 is GTSNPN, CDR2 SVGIG, per germline (reference sequence). V trimming: 2 bases; J trimming: 5 bases; junction bases outside the gene matches: 11. CDR3 length: 16 residues. CDR3 in DNA: TGTGCCTGGAGTCCTACATCAGGGGGCTGGGAAAACATTCAGTACTTC. Amino acids: CAWSPTSGGWENIQYF. The full variable domain, rest sourced from reference TRBV30 and TRBJ2-4, is SQTIHQWPATLVQPVGSPLSLECTVEGTSNPNLYWYRQAAGRGLQLLFYSVGIGQISSEVPQNLSASRPQDRQFILSSKKLLLSDSGFYLCAWSPTSGGWENIQYFGAGTRLSVL.

The chain links TRBV24-1 to TRBJ2-3, with 9 bases fitting TRBD1. The CDR3 loop spans 17 amino acids. Germline V lookup: CDR1 KGHDR, CDR2 SFDVKD. With V trimmed by 4 bases and J by 4 bases, 11 bases remained unmatched. The CDR3 DNA reads as TGTGCCACCAGTGAACCCTCGGACAGGGGATTATCAGATACGCAGTATTTT. It is translated as CATSEPSDRGLSDTQYF.

The rearrangement links TRBV19 to TRBJ2-5, with 8 bases matching TRBD2. The CDR3 sequence is 15 residues long. CDR1 is LNHDA, CDR2 SQIVND, per germline (reference sequence). The ends lost 5 bases at V and 2 bases at J; junction bases unmatched: 7. The CDR3 region is CASSSSGRSQETQYF. CDR3 nucleotide sequence: TGTGCCAGTAGTTCTAGCGGGCGATCACAAGAGACCCAGTACTTC.

In its sample, this clone was seen once. The CDR3, as DNA: TGTGCCATCCTACGGGGGGGAGGTACGCAGTATTTT. Its protein product is CAILRGGGTQYF. The rearrangement uses TRBV10-3 and TRBJ2-3; 8 bases agree with TRBD2. In germline, CDR1 is ENHRY, CDR2 SYGVKD. The CDR3 is 12 amino acids. V lost 8 bases, J lost 8 bases, and 6 bases stayed unmatched.

The chain employs TRBV6-1 and TRBJ2-1; a weak D match, TRBD2 (5 bases). Germline-derived CDR1 and CDR2 are MNHNS and SASEGT. The CDR3 is 14 residues long. The V end was cut by 4 bases, the J end by 7 bases, with 14 bases between. The CDR3 bases are TGTGCCAGCAGTGGGCCGGCCCGGGGAAATGAGCAGTTCTTC. Its protein product is CASSGPARGNEQFF.

This CDR3 reads CASSEAQSGPYEQYF. Written as DNA, the CDR3 is TGTGCCAGCAGTGAAGCGCAAAGCGGTCCCTACGAGCAGTACTTC. The chain links TRBV6-1 to TRBJ2-7, with D perhaps matching TRBD2 (5 bases). Germline CDR1 reads MNHNS; CDR2 reads SASEGT. V was cut by 0 bases and J by 2 bases, with 11 bases left in between. This CDR3 is built from 15 residues.

This chain links TRBV11-3 with TRBJ1-2; D gene uncertain. V dropped 5 bases and J dropped 6 bases, with 13 bases sitting between them. This CDR3 comprises 13 residues. In germline, CDR1 is SGHNT, CDR2 YENEEA. CDR3: CASSDPGANGYTF. In DNA, the CDR3 is TGTGCCAGCAGCGATCCAGGCGCTAATGGCTACACCTTC.

This clone was seen more than once but under ten times. V is TRBV27 and J is TRBJ2-4; 8 bases map to TRBD1. The CDR3 consists of 14 residues. J gave up 9 bases and V 6 bases, and 10 bases lay outside the gene matches. The germline gives CDR1 MNHEY, CDR2 SMNVEV (reference sequence). This chain's CDR3 is CASREQGAFGIQYF. The CDR3 nucleotides read TGTGCCAGCAGGGAGCAGGGGGCGTTTGGCATTCAGTACTTC.

This clone was counted at least ten times. This sequence joins TRBV5-1 and TRBJ2-3; 8 bases are shared with TRBD2. The V and J ends lost 7 bases and 4 bases, in that order; junction bases with no gene match: 5. The CDR3 length is 13 residues. Per germline, CDR1 SGHRS and CDR2 YFSETQ. The chain's CDR3 is CASHRREADTQYF. CDR3 coding DNA: TGCGCCAGCCATAGGCGGGAGGCAGATACGCAGTATTTT.

The gene calls are TRBV1 and TRBJ1-1; the table names TRBD1, a call not compared with the DNA. TRBV1 is described as a pseudogene. The CDR3 totals 18 residues. The CDR3 spells CTSSQGRQGEGGNTEAFF. CDR3 sequence (DNA): TGCACCAGCAGCCAAGGGCGACAGGGCGAGGGGGGGAACACTGAAGCTTTCTTT.